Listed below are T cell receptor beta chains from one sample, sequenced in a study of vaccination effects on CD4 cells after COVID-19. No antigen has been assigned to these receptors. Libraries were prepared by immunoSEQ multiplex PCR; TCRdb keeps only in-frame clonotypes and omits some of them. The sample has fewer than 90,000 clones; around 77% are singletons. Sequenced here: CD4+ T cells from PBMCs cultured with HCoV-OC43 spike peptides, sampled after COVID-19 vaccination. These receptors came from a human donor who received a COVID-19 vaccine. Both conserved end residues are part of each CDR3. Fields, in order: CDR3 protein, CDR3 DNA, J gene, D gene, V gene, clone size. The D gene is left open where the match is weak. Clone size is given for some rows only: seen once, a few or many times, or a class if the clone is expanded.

CATNEAGTENTGELFF	TGTGCCACCAACGAGGCCGGGACAGAAAACACCGGGGAGCTGTTTTTT	TRBJ2-2	TRBD1	TRBV24-1	-
CASSGQLNTGELFF	TGCGCCAGCAGCGGACAGCTAAACACCGGGGAGCTGTTTTTT	TRBJ2-2	-	TRBV10-2	-
CATSRDPGDTEAFF	TGTGCCACCAGCAGAGATCCCGGGGACACTGAAGCTTTCTTT	TRBJ1-1	-	TRBV15	-
CAISEGLNSGNTIYF	TGTGCCATCAGTGAGGGACTGAACTCTGGAAACACCATATATTTT	TRBJ1-3	-	TRBV10-3	-
CASRAGRGRNTIYF	TGTGCCAGCAGAGCCGGCAGGGGTCGTAACACCATATATTTT	TRBJ1-3	-	TRBV2	-
CAWSVSPIETNYGYTF	TGTGCCTGGAGTGTAAGTCCGATAGAAACTAACTATGGCTACACCTTC	TRBJ1-2	-	TRBV30	-
CASSQRGPETQYF	TGTGCCAGCAGCCAACGGGGGCCGGAGACCCAGTACTTC	TRBJ2-5	-	TRBV3-1/TRBV3-2	-
CATSPSSTDTQYF	TGTGCCACCAGTCCCTCGAGCACAGATACGCAGTATTTT	TRBJ2-3	-	TRBV24-1	-
CASSPAGPNYGYTF	TGTGCCAGCAGCCCCGCAGGGCCTAACTATGGCTACACCTTC	TRBJ1-2	-	TRBV6-5	-
CASSQMTSRETQYF	TGTGCCAGCAGCCAAATGACTAGCCGGGAGACCCAGTACTTC	TRBJ2-5	TRBD2	TRBV3-1/TRBV3-2	once
CASSQVEGDNSNYGYTF	TGTGCCAGCAGCCAAGTCGAAGGGGACAACTCTAACTATGGCTACACCTTC	TRBJ1-2	-	TRBV3-1/TRBV3-2	-
CASYLNRDAFF	TGTGCCAGCTACCTAAACAGGGATGCTTTCTTT	TRBJ1-1	-	TRBV12-3/TRBV12-4	-
CASSRASNQPQHF	TGTGCCAGCAGTCGGGCCAGCAATCAGCCCCAGCATTTT	TRBJ1-5	-	TRBV2	-
CASSQESGLTGELFF	TGCGCCAGCAGCCAAGAATCAGGGTTGACCGGGGAGCTGTTTTTT	TRBJ2-2	-	TRBV4-3	-
CASSPSRSASNQPQHF	TGTGCCAGCTCACCTTCTAGGTCAGCGAGCAATCAGCCCCAGCATTTT	TRBJ1-5	-	TRBV18	-
CASRTGTGLDGYIQYF	TGTGCCAGCAGAACCGGGACAGGGTTGGACGGGTACATTCAGTACTTC	TRBJ2-4	TRBD1	TRBV5-5	-
CASSMMGLNYGYTF	TGTGCCAGTAGTATGATGGGACTTAACTATGGCTACACCTTC	TRBJ1-2	-	TRBV19	-
CTSSDGDNSPLHF	TGCACCAGCAGCGACGGGGATAATTCACCCCTCCACTTT	TRBJ1-6	-	TRBV1	-
CASSVAGLKNGELFF	TGTGCCAGCAGCGTAGCAGGACTCAAGAATGGGGAGCTGTTTTTT	TRBJ2-2	-	TRBV9	once
CASRGGTHTDTQYF	TGCGCCAGCAGAGGTGGGACTCACACAGATACGCAGTATTTT	TRBJ2-3	-	TRBV10-2	-
CASSYSVSPGQPQHF	TGTGCCAGCAGTTACTCGGTTAGCCCGGGACAGCCCCAGCATTTT	TRBJ1-5	-	TRBV6-5	-
CASSMGTGVTGELFF	TGTGCCAGTAGTATGGGGACAGGGGTCACCGGGGAGCTGTTTTTT	TRBJ2-2	TRBD1	TRBV19	-
CASSPDRDRGRTYGYTF	TGTGCCAGTAGCCCCGATAGAGACAGGGGGCGCACCTATGGCTACACCTTC	TRBJ1-2	TRBD1	TRBV19	-
CASSERSGRAVGDTQYF	TGTGCCAGCAGTGAACGGTCGGGGAGGGCAGTCGGAGATACGCAGTATTTT	TRBJ2-3	TRBD2	TRBV6-1	-
CASSPLGEGRGYTF	TGCGCCAGCAGCCCCTTAGGTGAGGGCCGAGGCTACACCTTC	TRBJ1-2	-	TRBV5-1	-
CAISGGTQSYNEQFF	TGTGCCATCAGTGGGGGGACACAATCCTACAATGAGCAGTTCTTC	TRBJ2-1	-	TRBV10-3	-
CASTRQGFRTDTQYF	TGCGCCAGCACTCGACAGGGCTTCCGCACAGATACGCAGTATTTT	TRBJ2-3	TRBD1	TRBV10-2	-
CASTRGGGSEQFF	TGTGCCAGCACCAGGGGGGGAGGTAGTGAGCAGTTCTTC	TRBJ2-1	-	TRBV11-2	-
CASGSGQLKETQYF	TGCGCCAGCGGATCGGGACAGTTAAAAGAGACCCAGTACTTC	TRBJ2-5	TRBD1	TRBV5-1	-
CASSRAGGAGQPQHF	TGTGCCAGCAGCAGAGCAGGGGGCGCGGGGCAGCCCCAGCATTTT	TRBJ1-5	TRBD1	TRBV6-5	-
CATSEQGASGYTF	TGTGCCACCAGTGAACAGGGGGCAAGTGGCTACACCTTC	TRBJ1-2	TRBD1	TRBV24-1	-
CASSQVERTGELFF	TGCGCCAGCAGCCAAGTTGAACGTACCGGGGAGCTGTTTTTT	TRBJ2-2	-	TRBV4-3	few
CASSLDRGAETQYF	TGCGCCAGCAGCTTGGATCGGGGGGCGGAGACCCAGTACTTC	TRBJ2-5	-	TRBV5-1	-
CATSDLRGGSYNEQFF	TGTGCCACCAGTGATTTGAGGGGAGGGTCCTACAATGAGCAGTTCTTC	TRBJ2-1	TRBD2	TRBV24-1	-
CASRSDGTSPLHF	TGTGCCAGCAGGTCGGACGGTACTTCACCCCTCCACTTT	TRBJ1-6	-	TRBV6-5	-
CASSLKRETGGGSPLHF	TGTGCCAGCAGCCTAAAGAGGGAAACGGGAGGGGGTTCACCCCTCCACTTT	TRBJ1-6	-	TRBV11-3	-
CASSGGTGVHYGYTF	TGTGCCAGCAGCGGAGGGACAGGGGTACACTATGGCTACACCTTC	TRBJ1-2	TRBD1	TRBV7-2	few
CASSETGKLHF	TGTGCCAGCAGTGAGACAGGGAAACTCCACTTT	TRBJ1-6	TRBD1	TRBV25-1	once
CASGLGQGAFTDTQYF	TGTGCTAGTGGTTTAGGACAGGGGGCATTCACAGATACGCAGTATTTT	TRBJ2-3	TRBD1	TRBV12-5	-
CASHFGPGNAEAFF	TGTGCCAGTCATTTCGGTCCGGGGAATGCTGAAGCTTTCTTT	TRBJ1-1	-	TRBV6-5	-
CASSDSFEGANVLTF	TGTGCCAGCAGTGACTCTTTTGAAGGGGCCAACGTCCTGACTTTC	TRBJ2-6	-	TRBV6-4	-
CATSTNRGGLRLNTEAFF	TGTGCCACCAGCACCAACCGGGGGGGACTGCGACTGAACACTGAAGCTTTCTTT	TRBJ1-1	-	TRBV15	once
CASSIGQRTGELFF	TGTGCCAGCAGCATCGGACAAAGGACCGGGGAGCTGTTTTTT	TRBJ2-2	-	TRBV9	-